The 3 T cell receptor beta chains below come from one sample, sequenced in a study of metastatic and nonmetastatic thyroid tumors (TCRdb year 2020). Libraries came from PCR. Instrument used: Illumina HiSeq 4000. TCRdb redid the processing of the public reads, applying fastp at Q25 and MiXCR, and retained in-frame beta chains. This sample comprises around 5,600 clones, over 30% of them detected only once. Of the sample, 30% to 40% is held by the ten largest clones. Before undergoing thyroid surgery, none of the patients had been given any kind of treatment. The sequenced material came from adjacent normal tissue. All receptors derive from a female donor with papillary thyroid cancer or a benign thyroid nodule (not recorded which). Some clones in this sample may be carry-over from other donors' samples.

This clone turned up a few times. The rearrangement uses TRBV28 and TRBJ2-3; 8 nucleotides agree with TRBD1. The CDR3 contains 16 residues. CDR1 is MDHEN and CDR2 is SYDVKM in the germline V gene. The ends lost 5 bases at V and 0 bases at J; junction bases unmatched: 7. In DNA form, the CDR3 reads TGTGCCAGCAGTCTGACCGGGACAGGTAGCACAGATACGCAGTATTTT. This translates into CASSLTGTGSTDTQYF.

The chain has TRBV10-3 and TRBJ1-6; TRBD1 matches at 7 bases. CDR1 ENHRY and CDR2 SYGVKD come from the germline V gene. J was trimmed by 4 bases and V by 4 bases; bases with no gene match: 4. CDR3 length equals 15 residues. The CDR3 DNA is TGTGCCATCAGTGCTGGGACAGCTTATAATTCACCCCTCCACTTT. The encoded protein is CAISAGTAYNSPLHF.

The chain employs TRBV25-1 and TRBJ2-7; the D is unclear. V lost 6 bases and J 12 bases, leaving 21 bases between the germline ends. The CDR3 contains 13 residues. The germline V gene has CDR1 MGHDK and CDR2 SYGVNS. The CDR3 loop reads CASSANWASRRYF. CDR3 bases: TGTGCCAGCAGCGCCAATTGGGCTAGTAGGCGGTACTTC.